These 20 T cell receptor beta chains were all obtained from the same sample, sequenced in a study of regulatory T cells in long-lasting Graves disease. This sample's time point: newly diagnosed GD, antithyroid drugs for less than 3 months. After RNA was extracted from PBMCs, the TCR library was made from it. Researchers made TCR beta libraries by using iRepertoire HTBI primers and running Arm-PCR on CDR3 regions. One entry per CDR3 protein, called by TCRdb with MiXCR from the multiplex PCR reads. The data show hundreds of thousands of distinct CDR3 sequences, approximately 16% seen once. The same data also went into a second study, on T cells in Graves' hyperthyroidism and ophthalmopathy.

This specimen consisted of peripheral blood mononuclear cells (PBMCs), obtained at new diagnosis, from a patient treated with antithyroid drugs. The receptors here all came from a woman aged 40 to 55 with Graves disease.

The chain carries TRBV4-1 and TRBJ1-4; D unclear. CDR1 is MGHRA, CDR2 YSYEKL, per germline. The V end was cut by 4 bases, the J end by 1 base, with 13 bases between. This CDR3 has 16 amino acids. The CDR3 region is CASSPVGRRTNEKLFF. CDR3 sequence (DNA): TGCGCCAGCAGCCCCGTGGGGAGACGAACTAATGAAAAACTGTTTTTT.

CDR3 protein: CASIKGPNQPQHF. The CDR3, as DNA: TGTGCCAGCATAAAGGGGCCTAATCAGCCCCAGCATTTT. The chain employs TRBV28 and TRBJ1-5; tentatively, D is TRBD1 (5 bases). This CDR3 spans 13 amino acids. Germline CDR1 reads MDHEN; CDR2 reads SYDVKM. Trimming cost V 7 bases and J 4 bases, with 11 bases left between them.

V is TRBV4-1 and J is TRBJ1-4; D is unclear. The CDR3 is 13 amino acids. The germline gives CDR1 MGHRA, CDR2 YSYEKL. V lost 4 bases to trimming and J lost 7 bases, with 10 bases between them. The CDR3 loop reads CASSPNSREKLFF. CDR3 bases: TGCGCCAGCAGCCCAAATTCACGTGAAAAACTGTTTTTT.

This clonotype was picked up many times. The V call is TRBV20-1, the J call TRBJ1-5; TRBD1 aligns across 11 bases. Germline lookup yields CDR1 DFQATT and CDR2 SNEGSKA (reference sequence). The CDR3 spans 14 residues. Trimming at V came to 6 bases and at J to 6 bases, leaving 7 bases not matched to a gene. DNA for the CDR3: TGCAGTGCCACCGTAGGGACAGGGGGTCAGCCCCAGCATTTT. It specifies CSATVGTGGQPQHF.

This clonotype was picked up many times. The chain recombines TRBV3-1 with TRBJ1-1; D remains unclear. In germline, CDR1 is LGHDT, CDR2 YNNKEL (reference sequence). This CDR3 comprises 13 residues. V shed 3 bases and J shed 0 bases, with 5 bases lying between them. CDR3 DNA: TGTGCCAGCAGCCAGGGGTTGAACACTGAAGCTTTCTTT. It specifies CASSQGLNTEAFF.

This clonotype was seen ten or more times. This chain joins TRBV11-3 and TRBJ2-4, with D uncertain. CDR3 size: 13 residues. CDR1 and CDR2 (germline): SGHNT, YENEEA. The V gene lost 1 base and the J gene lost 8 bases, with 9 bases spanning the gap. The DNA for the CDR3 is TGTGCCAGCAGCTTAGGGGTGGTAGACATTCAGTACTTC. Its translation: CASSLGVVDIQYF.

This clonotype has at least ten counts. The chain joins TRBV2 to TRBJ2-2; 8 bases agree with TRBD1. Per germline, CDR1 SNHLY and CDR2 FYNNEI. The CDR3 totals 15 residues. V shed 10 bases and J 0 bases; nucleotides not matched to a gene: 7. The CDR3 DNA follows: TGTGCCAAGAAACCGGGACAGGCGAACACCGGGGAGCTGTTTTTT. Its protein product is CAKKPGQANTGELFF.

The sample holds many counts of this clonotype. The genes are TRBV11-2 and TRBJ2-1; D is unclear. Germline V gives CDR1 SGHAT, CDR2 FQNNGV. V shed 4 bases and J shed 7 bases, with 11 bases lying between them. This CDR3 is built from 13 residues. CDR3 nucleotides: TGTGCCAGCAGCTCTCCGACTTCGAATGAGCAGTTCTTC. This codes for CASSSPTSNEQFF. Full variable domain (missing parts from reference TRBV11-2 and TRBJ2-1): EAGVAQSPRYKIIEKRQSVAFWCNPISGHATLYWYQQILGQGPKLLIQFQNNGVVDDSQLPKDRFSAERLKGVDSTLKIQPAKLEDSAVYLCASSSPTSNEQFFGPGTRLTVL.

This clonotype was counted between two and nine times. This chain uses TRBV6-1 with TRBJ2-5, with 8 bases that match TRBD1. Germline V gene lookup returns CDR1 MNHNS and CDR2 SASEGT. J lost 3 bases, V lost 8 bases, and 11 bases had no gene match. The CDR3 runs 15 residues. The CDR3 loop is CASPEPQGAKETQYF. Here the CDR3 DNA reads TGTGCCAGCCCTGAACCTCAGGGGGCGAAAGAGACCCAGTACTTC.

This clonotype showed up just a few times. The chain couples TRBV5-8 to TRBJ2-1; no reliable D call. V dropped 0 bases and J dropped 2 bases, with 12 bases sitting between them. CDR3 length: 16 amino acids. Germline V gene sequence: CDR1 SGHTS, CDR2 YDEGEE. The CDR3 reads CASSLGSFTTYNEQFF. The DNA of the CDR3 is TGTGCCAGCAGCTTGGGGAGTTTTACTACCTACAATGAGCAGTTCTTC.

This rearrangement joins TRBV6-6 to TRBJ2-2; no definite D call. The CDR3 covers 13 residues. Germline V gene data show CDR1 as MNHNY and CDR2 as SVGAGI (reference sequence). V lost 0 bases to trimming and J lost 5 bases, with 4 bases between them. The CDR3 sequence is CASSYSVTGELFF. The CDR3 DNA sequence: TGTGCCAGCAGTTACTCTGTGACCGGGGAGCTGTTTTTT.

This clonotype was counted ten times or more. This chain joins TRBV6-2 or TRBV6-3 and TRBJ1-2; no firm D call. This CDR3 has 14 residues. Trimming took off 7 bases at V and 4 bases at J, with 16 bases between the two ends. CDR1 and CDR2 from the germline V gene are MNHEY and SVGEGT. Here the CDR3 DNA reads TGTGCCAGCACCCGAGCTGGACGGATCTATGGCTACACCTTC. It translates to CASTRAGRIYGYTF.

The DNA for the CDR3 is TGTGCCAGCAGGGAGGGAGCGTCCTACGAGCAGTACTTC. Protein: CASREGASYEQYF. This chain links TRBV6-1 with TRBJ2-7; maybe TRBD2 (6 bases). The germline CDR1 and CDR2 sequences are MNHNS and SASEGT. V was cut by 6 bases and J by 1 base, with 10 bases left in between. The CDR3 has 13 amino acids.

The rearrangement joins TRBV11-2 to TRBJ2-5; 9 nucleotides agree with TRBD1. Germline CDR1 SGHAT, CDR2 FQNNGV. V lost 1 base, J lost 2 bases, and 5 bases stayed unmatched. The CDR3 length is 16 residues. The CDR3 reads CASSLAGTGWQETQYF. CDR3 DNA: TGTGCCAGCAGCTTAGCCGGGACAGGGTGGCAAGAGACCCAGTACTTC.

This clonotype was detected many times. The V gene is TRBV6-2 or TRBV6-3, the J gene TRBJ1-5; D perhaps matches TRBD1 (5 bases). The CDR3 length is 13 residues. Trimming took 2 bases from V and 6 from J, leaving 8 bases between them. CDR1 is MNHEY, CDR2 SVGEGT, per germline. CDR3 bases: TGTGCCAGCAGTTACAGAACAGGTCAGCCCCAGCATTTT. It encodes CASSYRTGQPQHF.

By its share, this clonotype is medium-sized. In DNA, the CDR3 is TGTGCCAGGGGGACAGTCAATTCACCCCTCCACTTT. It specifies CARGTVNSPLHF. V is TRBV2 and J is TRBJ1-6, with TRBD1 identical over 7 bases. Trimming took 9 bases from V and 7 from J; bases not matched to a gene: 3. The CDR3 sequence is 12 residues long. Germline CDR1 and CDR2: SNHLY and FYNNEI.

In its sample, this clonotype was seen a few times. This rearrangement joins TRBV12-3 or TRBV12-4 to TRBJ1-5; 11 bases line up with TRBD1. The CDR3 runs 14 residues. V dropped 6 bases and J dropped 6; count of bases not matched to a gene: 4. The CDR3 DNA reads TGTGCCAGCAGGGACAGGGGGCGACTTCAGCCCCAGCATTTT. The encoded protein is CASRDRGRLQPQHF.

The chain has TRBV4-3 and TRBJ2-7; D is unclear. The CDR3 contains 15 residues. Trimming removed 1 base at V and 3 bases at J, with 13 bases between. Germline CDR1 reads LGHNA; CDR2 reads YSLEER. The CDR3 DNA is TGCGCCAGCAGCCAAGGGGCTAGTACCCTCTACGAGCAGTACTTC. Its translation is CASSQGASTLYEQYF.

Many counts were recorded for this clonotype. The chain uses TRBV29-1 and TRBJ2-4, with D perhaps TRBD2 (5 bases). V was clipped by 2 bases and J by 9 bases, with 8 bases between them. From germline, CDR1 is SQVTM and CDR2 ANQGSEA. CDR3 length: 11 residues. CDR3 sequence: CSVESGSIQYF. The CDR3 nucleotides are TGCAGCGTTGAATCGGGGAGCATTCAGTACTTC.

The rearrangement joins TRBV5-4 to TRBJ2-7; D possibly uses TRBD1 or TRBD2 (5 bases each). Germline V CDR1 and CDR2: SGHNT, YYREEE (reference sequence). Trimming stripped 1 base from V and 0 bases from J, with 8 bases between. The CDR3 runs 14 residues. The CDR3 protein is CASSLMGDSYEQYF. The CDR3 nucleotides read TGTGCCAGCAGCTTGATGGGGGACTCCTACGAGCAGTACTTC.